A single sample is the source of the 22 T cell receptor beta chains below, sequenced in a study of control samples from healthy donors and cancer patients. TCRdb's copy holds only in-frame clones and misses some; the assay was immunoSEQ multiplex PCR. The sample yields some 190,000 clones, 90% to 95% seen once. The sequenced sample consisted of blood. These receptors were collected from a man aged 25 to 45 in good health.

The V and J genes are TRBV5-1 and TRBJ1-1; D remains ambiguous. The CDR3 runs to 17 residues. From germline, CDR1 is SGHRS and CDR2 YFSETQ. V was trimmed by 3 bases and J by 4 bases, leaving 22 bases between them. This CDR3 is CASSSGPRADGGTEAFF. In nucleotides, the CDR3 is TGCGCCAGCAGCTCCGGGCCGCGTGCCGACGGTGGCACTGAAGCTTTCTTT.

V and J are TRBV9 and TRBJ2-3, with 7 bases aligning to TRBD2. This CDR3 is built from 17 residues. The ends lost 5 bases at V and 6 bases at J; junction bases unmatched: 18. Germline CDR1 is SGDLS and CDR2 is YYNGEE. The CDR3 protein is CASSSQSGATELDTQYF. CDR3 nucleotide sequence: TGTGCCAGCAGTTCGCAAAGCGGGGCAACGGAGTTGGATACGCAGTATTTT.

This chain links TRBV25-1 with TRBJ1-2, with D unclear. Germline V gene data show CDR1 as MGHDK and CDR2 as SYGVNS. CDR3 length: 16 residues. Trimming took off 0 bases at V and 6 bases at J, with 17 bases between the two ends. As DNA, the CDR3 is TGTGCCAGCAGTGAATACAACCGGGAGCCCGGAGATGGCTACACCTTC. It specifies CASSEYNREPGDGYTF.

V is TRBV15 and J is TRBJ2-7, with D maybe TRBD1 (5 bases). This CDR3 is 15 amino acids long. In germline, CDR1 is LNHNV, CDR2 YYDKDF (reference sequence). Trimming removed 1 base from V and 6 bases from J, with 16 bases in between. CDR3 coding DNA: TGTGCCACCAGCAGAGGGACACTCCGTGTCTCCGAGCAGTACTTC. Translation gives CATSRGTLRVSEQYF.

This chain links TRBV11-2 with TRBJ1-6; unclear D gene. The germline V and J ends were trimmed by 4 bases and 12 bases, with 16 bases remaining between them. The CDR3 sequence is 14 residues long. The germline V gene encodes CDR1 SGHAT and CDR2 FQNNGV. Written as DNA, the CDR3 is TGTGCCAGCAGCTCGTCGGGGAAACGGGAACCCCTCCACTTT. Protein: CASSSSGKREPLHF.

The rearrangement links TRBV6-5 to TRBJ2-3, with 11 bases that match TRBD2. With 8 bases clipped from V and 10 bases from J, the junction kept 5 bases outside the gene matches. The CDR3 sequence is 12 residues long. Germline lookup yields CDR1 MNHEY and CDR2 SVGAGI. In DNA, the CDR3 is TGTGCCAGCTCCCAGGGACTAGCGGCGCAGTATTTT. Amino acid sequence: CASSQGLAAQYF.

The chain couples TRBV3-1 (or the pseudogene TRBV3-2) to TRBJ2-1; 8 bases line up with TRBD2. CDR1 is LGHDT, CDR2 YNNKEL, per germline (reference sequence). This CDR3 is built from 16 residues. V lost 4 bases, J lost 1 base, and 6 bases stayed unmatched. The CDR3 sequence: CASSRLATGSYNEQFF. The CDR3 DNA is TGTGCCAGCAGCCGACTAGCGACCGGATCCTACAATGAGCAGTTCTTC.

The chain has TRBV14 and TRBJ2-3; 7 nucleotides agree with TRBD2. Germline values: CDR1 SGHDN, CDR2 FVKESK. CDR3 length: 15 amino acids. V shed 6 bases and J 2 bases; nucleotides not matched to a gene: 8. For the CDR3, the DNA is TGTGCCAGCAGTCGGAGCGGGATCCTCACAGATACGCAGTATTTT. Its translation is CASSRSGILTDTQYF. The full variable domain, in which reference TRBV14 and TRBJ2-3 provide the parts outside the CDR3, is EAGVTQFPSHSVIEKGQTVTLRCDPISGHDNLYWYRRVMGKEIKFLLHFVKESKQDESGMPNNRFLAERTGGTYSTLKVQPAELEDSGVYFCASSRSGILTDTQYFGPGTRLTVL.

The DNA of the CDR3 is TGCGCCAGCAGCTCTGGGTACACTGAAGCTTTCTTT. Residues: CASSSGYTEAFF. This sequence joins TRBV10-1 and TRBJ1-1; D is ambiguous. The CDR3 runs to 12 residues. Trimming pared 6 bases from V and 3 bases from J, leaving 8 bases between. Per the germline V gene, CDR1 is WNHNN and CDR2 is SYGVQD (reference sequence).

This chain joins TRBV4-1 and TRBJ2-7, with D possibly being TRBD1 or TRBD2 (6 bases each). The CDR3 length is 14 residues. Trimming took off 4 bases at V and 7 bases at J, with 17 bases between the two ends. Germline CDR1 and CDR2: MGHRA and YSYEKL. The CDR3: CASSLPGAAGEQYF. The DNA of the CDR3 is TGCGCCAGCAGCCTCCCGGGGGCCGCGGGTGAGCAGTACTTC.

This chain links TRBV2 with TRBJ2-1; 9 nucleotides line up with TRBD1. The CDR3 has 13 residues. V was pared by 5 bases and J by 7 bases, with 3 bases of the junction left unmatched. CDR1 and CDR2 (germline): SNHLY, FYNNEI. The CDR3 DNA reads TGTGCCAGCAGTTCCGGGACAGGGAATGAGCAGTTCTTC. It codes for CASSSGTGNEQFF.

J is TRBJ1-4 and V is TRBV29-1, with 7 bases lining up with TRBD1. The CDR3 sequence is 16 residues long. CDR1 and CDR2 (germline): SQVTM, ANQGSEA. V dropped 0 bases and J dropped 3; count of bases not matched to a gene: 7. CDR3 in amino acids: CSVEDKGGQPNEKLFF. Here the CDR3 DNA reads TGCAGCGTTGAAGATAAGGGGGGACAGCCTAATGAAAAACTGTTTTTT.

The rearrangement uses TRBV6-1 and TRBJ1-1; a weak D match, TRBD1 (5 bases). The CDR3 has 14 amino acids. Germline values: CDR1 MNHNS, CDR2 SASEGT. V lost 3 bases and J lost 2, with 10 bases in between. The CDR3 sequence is CASSDTGTNTEAFF. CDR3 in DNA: TGTGCCAGCAGTGACACTGGGACTAACACTGAAGCTTTCTTT.

The CDR3 loop reads CAWSEQGKPLNGYTF. In DNA, the CDR3 is TGTGCCTGGAGTGAACAGGGAAAGCCACTAAATGGCTACACCTTC. V is TRBV30 and J is TRBJ1-2; a possible D gene is TRBD1 (6 bases). CDR3 size: 15 residues. The germline CDR1 and CDR2 sequences are GTSNPN and SVGIG (reference sequence). V shed 1 base and J shed 6 bases, with 18 bases lying between them. Together with reference TRBV30 and TRBJ1-2, the CDR3 gives the full variable domain: SQTIHQWPATLVQPVGSPLSLECTVEGTSNPNLYWYRQAAGRGLQLLFYSVGIGQISSEVPQNLSASRPQDRQFILSSKKLLLSDSGFYLCAWSEQGKPLNGYTFGSGTRLTVV.

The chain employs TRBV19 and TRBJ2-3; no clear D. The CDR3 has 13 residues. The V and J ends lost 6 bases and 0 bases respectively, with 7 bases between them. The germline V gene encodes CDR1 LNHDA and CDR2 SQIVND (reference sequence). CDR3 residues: CASRQPSTDTQYF. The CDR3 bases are TGTGCCAGTAGACAGCCTAGCACAGATACGCAGTATTTT.

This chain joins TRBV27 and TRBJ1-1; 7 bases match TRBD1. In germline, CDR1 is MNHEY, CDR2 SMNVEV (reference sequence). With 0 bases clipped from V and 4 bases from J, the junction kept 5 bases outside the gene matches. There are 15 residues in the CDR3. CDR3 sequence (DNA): TGTGCCAGCAGTTTATCAAGGCAGGGGGTCACTGAAGCTTTCTTT. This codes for CASSLSRQGVTEAFF.

CDR3 region: CASSLAVAEAFF. The CDR3 coding sequence is TGTGCCAGCAGCTTAGCTGTTGCGGAAGCTTTCTTT. The chain combines TRBV7-8 with TRBJ1-1; D not resolved. Germline lookup yields CDR1 SGHVS and CDR2 FQNEAQ. This CDR3 is built from 12 residues. V was trimmed by 0 bases and J by 8 bases, leaving 7 bases between them. Based on the CDR3 plus reference TRBV7-8 and TRBJ1-1, the full variable domain is GAGVSQSPRYKVAKRGQDVALRCDPISGHVSLFWYQQALGQGPEFLTYFQNEAQLDKSGLPSDRFFAERPEGSVSTLKIQRTQQEDSAVYLCASSLAVAEAFFGQGTRLTVV.

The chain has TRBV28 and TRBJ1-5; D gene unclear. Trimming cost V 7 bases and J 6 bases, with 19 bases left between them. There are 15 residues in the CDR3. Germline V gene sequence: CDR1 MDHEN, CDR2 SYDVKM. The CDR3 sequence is CASNGRPFSGQPQHF. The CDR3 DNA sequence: TGTGCCAGCAACGGCAGGCCTTTCTCGGGTCAGCCCCAGCATTTT.

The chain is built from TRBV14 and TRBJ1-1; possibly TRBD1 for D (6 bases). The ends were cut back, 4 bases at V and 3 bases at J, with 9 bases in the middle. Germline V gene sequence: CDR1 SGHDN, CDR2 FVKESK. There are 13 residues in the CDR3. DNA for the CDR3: TGTGCCAGCAGCCGACAGGCATACACTGAAGCTTTCTTT. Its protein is CASSRQAYTEAFF.

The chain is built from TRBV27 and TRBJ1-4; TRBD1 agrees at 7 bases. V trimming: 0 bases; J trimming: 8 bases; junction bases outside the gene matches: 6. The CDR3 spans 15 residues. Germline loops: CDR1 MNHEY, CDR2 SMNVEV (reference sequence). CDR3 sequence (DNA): TGTGCCAGCAGTTTATCCAGGGGGGCAGGGGAAAAACTGTTTTTT. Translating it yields CASSLSRGAGEKLFF.

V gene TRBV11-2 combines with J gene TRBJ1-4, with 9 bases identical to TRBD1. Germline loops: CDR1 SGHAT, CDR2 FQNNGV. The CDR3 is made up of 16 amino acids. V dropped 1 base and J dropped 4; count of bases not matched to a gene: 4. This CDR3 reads CASSLADRGHNEKLFF. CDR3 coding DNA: TGTGCCAGCAGCTTAGCGGACAGGGGCCATAATGAAAAACTGTTTTTT.

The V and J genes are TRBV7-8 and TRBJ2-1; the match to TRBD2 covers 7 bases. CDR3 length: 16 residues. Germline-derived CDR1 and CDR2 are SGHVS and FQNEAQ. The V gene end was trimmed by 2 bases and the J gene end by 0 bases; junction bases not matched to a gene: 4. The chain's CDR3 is CASSLLGRGSYNEQFF. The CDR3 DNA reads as TGTGCCAGCAGCTTACTAGGGAGGGGCTCCTACAATGAGCAGTTCTTC.